A selection of T cell receptor beta chains follows, all from one sample in a study of early T cells in non-severe SARS-CoV-2 infection. TCRdb re-derived calls from the 5' RACE reads in MiXCR, one entry per CDR3 protein. There are 80,000 to 100,000 distinct CDR3 sequences in the sample; 9% to 15% occur only once, and more than 6.5% lies in the top ten. The source material was whole blood. The receptors shown here come from an adult who was a healthcare worker with PCR-confirmed SARS-CoV-2 infection or an uninfected control (not recorded which). Each CDR3 is given with its conserved first and last residue. The order of the fields is CDR3 DNA, CDR3 protein, J gene, clone size, V gene, D gene. D genes are given only for firm matches. The size of a clone is reported for some rows only, either as once, few or many, or as a class for expanded clones.

cdr3_nt: TGTGCCATCAGTGAGTCCCGTGAGCAGTTCTTC; cdr3_aa: CAISESREQFF; j_call: TRBJ2-1; clone_size: few; v_call: TRBV10-3; d_call: -
cdr3_nt: TGCAGTGCTAGAGGAGGTTTCGCGGGAGCAGAGACCCAGTACTTC; cdr3_aa: CSARGGFAGAETQYF; j_call: TRBJ2-5; clone_size: -; v_call: TRBV20-1; d_call: TRBD2
cdr3_nt: TGTGCCAGCAGCTACACCGGGACTAGCAACACCGGGGAGCTGTTTTTT; cdr3_aa: CASSYTGTSNTGELFF; j_call: TRBJ2-2; clone_size: many; v_call: TRBV5-6; d_call: TRBD2
cdr3_nt: TGTGCTAGTGGCAATGACAGGGCAGAAGCTTTCTTT; cdr3_aa: CASGNDRAEAFF; j_call: TRBJ1-1; clone_size: -; v_call: TRBV12-5; d_call: TRBD1
cdr3_nt: TGTGCCAGCAGCTTAGTGGGCCGAAGCTCCTACAATGAGCAGTTCTTC; cdr3_aa: CASSLVGRSSYNEQFF; j_call: TRBJ2-1; clone_size: -; v_call: TRBV7-9; d_call: -
cdr3_nt: TGCGCCAGCAGCTTGAATCCGGACAGGGGGGCCCACGAGCAGTACTTC; cdr3_aa: CASSLNPDRGAHEQYF; j_call: TRBJ2-7; clone_size: -; v_call: TRBV5-1; d_call: TRBD1
cdr3_nt: TGTGCCATCAGACTTAGTCGGACGGAAGACGAGCAGTACTTC; cdr3_aa: CAIRLSRTEDEQYF; j_call: TRBJ2-7; clone_size: few; v_call: TRBV10-3; d_call: -
cdr3_nt: TGTGCCAGCTCAAGCTTGCGGGTGGATGAGCAGTTCTTC; cdr3_aa: CASSSLRVDEQFF; j_call: TRBJ2-1; clone_size: many; v_call: TRBV3-1; d_call: -
cdr3_nt: TGTGCCGCCAGACAGGGGAATAATTCACCCCTCCACTTT; cdr3_aa: CAARQGNNSPLHF; j_call: TRBJ1-6; clone_size: -; v_call: TRBV6-4; d_call: TRBD1
cdr3_nt: TGCAGCGTTGGGTTCACTGGCGGCACCGGGGAGCTGTTTTTT; cdr3_aa: CSVGFTGGTGELFF; j_call: TRBJ2-2; clone_size: -; v_call: TRBV29-1; d_call: -
cdr3_nt: TGTGCCAGCAGTTCCCGGTCGGCGAGGTACTTC; cdr3_aa: CASSSRSARYF; j_call: TRBJ2-4; clone_size: few; v_call: TRBV12-3/TRBV12-4; d_call: -
cdr3_nt: TGTGCCAGCAGCCCCGGACCGACCCGTGAGGCCCAGTACTTC; cdr3_aa: CASSPGPTREAQYF; j_call: TRBJ2-5; clone_size: -; v_call: TRBV7-3; d_call: -
cdr3_nt: TGTGCCAGCTCACCAACGGCAGGAGACACTGAAGCTTTCTTT; cdr3_aa: CASSPTAGDTEAFF; j_call: TRBJ1-1; clone_size: many; v_call: TRBV18; d_call: -
cdr3_nt: TGCAGCGTCCAGACAGTCGGGAACACTGAAGCTTTCTTT; cdr3_aa: CSVQTVGNTEAFF; j_call: TRBJ1-1; clone_size: -; v_call: TRBV29-1; d_call: -
cdr3_nt: TGTGCCAGCAGATCTAGCGGCACCAGCACAGATACGCAGTATTTT; cdr3_aa: CASRSSGTSTDTQYF; j_call: TRBJ2-3; clone_size: once; v_call: TRBV6-4; d_call: TRBD2
cdr3_nt: TGTGCCAGCAGCTTAATTGCAGGGGACCACTACGAGCAGTACTTC; cdr3_aa: CASSLIAGDHYEQYF; j_call: TRBJ2-7; clone_size: many; v_call: TRBV7-2; d_call: -
cdr3_nt: TGTGCCAGCAGTTTTCCGGGACGGCAAGCTTTCTTT; cdr3_aa: CASSFPGRQAFF; j_call: TRBJ1-1; clone_size: -; v_call: TRBV7-6; d_call: -
cdr3_nt: TGTGCCACCAGTGACCCCGGACTAGCGGGAGACGAGCAGTTCTTC; cdr3_aa: CATSDPGLAGDEQFF; j_call: TRBJ2-1; clone_size: few; v_call: TRBV24-1; d_call: TRBD2
cdr3_nt: TGTGCCAGCAGCGGTCCTAGCGGGTCCTACAATGAGCAGTTCTTC; cdr3_aa: CASSGPSGSYNEQFF; j_call: TRBJ2-1; clone_size: many; v_call: TRBV2; d_call: TRBD2
cdr3_nt: TGTGCCAGCAGCATCCGGGGGAATTCACCCCTCCACTTT; cdr3_aa: CASSIRGNSPLHF; j_call: TRBJ1-6; clone_size: -; v_call: TRBV7-2; d_call: -
cdr3_nt: TGTGCCAGCGCCGGGTCCCACGCCTACGAGCAGTACTTC; cdr3_aa: CASAGSHAYEQYF; j_call: TRBJ2-7; clone_size: -; v_call: TRBV6-1; d_call: -
cdr3_nt: TGTGCCAGCAGCTTAAGGGGGGACAATGAGCAGTTCTTC; cdr3_aa: CASSLRGDNEQFF; j_call: TRBJ2-1; clone_size: many; v_call: TRBV7-3; d_call: -
cdr3_nt: TGTGCCACCAGTGATCCGGGACAGGGGGCTGATACGCAGTATTTT; cdr3_aa: CATSDPGQGADTQYF; j_call: TRBJ2-3; clone_size: -; v_call: TRBV24-1; d_call: TRBD1
cdr3_nt: TGTGCCAGCAGCTTAGCGGGATTCAGCGGCAATCAGCCCCAGCATTTT; cdr3_aa: CASSLAGFSGNQPQHF; j_call: TRBJ1-5; clone_size: many; v_call: TRBV7-2; d_call: -
cdr3_nt: TGTGCCAGCAGCTTAGGGTCTTTCGGGAAGGCTTTCTTT; cdr3_aa: CASSLGSFGKAFF; j_call: TRBJ1-1; clone_size: many; v_call: TRBV11-3; d_call: -
cdr3_nt: TGCAGTGCTAGGGGACTAGCGGAGAACCAAGAGACCCAGTACTTC; cdr3_aa: CSARGLAENQETQYF; j_call: TRBJ2-5; clone_size: -; v_call: TRBV20-1; d_call: TRBD2
cdr3_nt: TGTGCCAGTAAGCGTAGGGCAGCCTACAATGAGCAGTTCTTC; cdr3_aa: CASKRRAAYNEQFF; j_call: TRBJ2-1; clone_size: -; v_call: TRBV19; d_call: -
cdr3_nt: TGTGCCAGCAGCCAGACAGGTCGGGCTGAAGCTTTCTTT; cdr3_aa: CASSQTGRAEAFF; j_call: TRBJ1-1; clone_size: -; v_call: TRBV7-2; d_call: -
cdr3_nt: TGTGCCAGCAGTGAAGATTACGGGGCGAGCGGCTCTGGGGCCAACGTCCTGACTTTC; cdr3_aa: CASSEDYGASGSGANVLTF; j_call: TRBJ2-6; clone_size: -; v_call: TRBV6-4; d_call: -
cdr3_nt: TGTGCCATCAGGCAGGGCGAAGACTATGGCTACACCTTC; cdr3_aa: CAIRQGEDYGYTF; j_call: TRBJ1-2; clone_size: many; v_call: TRBV10-3; d_call: -
cdr3_nt: TGTGCCAGCAGCCGGGGTTATGGCAGTCCTGACTATGTCTACACCTTC; cdr3_aa: CASSRGYGSPDYVYTF; j_call: TRBJ1-2; clone_size: -; v_call: TRBV5-4; d_call: -
cdr3_nt: TGTGCCAGCAGCTTATATGAGGCAGTCGGGACAGGGTCCTACGAGCAGTACTTC; cdr3_aa: CASSLYEAVGTGSYEQYF; j_call: TRBJ2-7; clone_size: -; v_call: TRBV11-2; d_call: TRBD1
cdr3_nt: TGTGCCAGCAGCCTTTACAGCGAGACTGGAAACACCATATATTTT; cdr3_aa: CASSLYSETGNTIYF; j_call: TRBJ1-3; clone_size: -; v_call: TRBV4-2; d_call: -
cdr3_nt: TGTGCCAGCAGTCTCCGTGTTCAGCCCCAGCATTTT; cdr3_aa: CASSLRVQPQHF; j_call: TRBJ1-5; clone_size: -; v_call: TRBV12-3/TRBV12-4; d_call: -
cdr3_nt: TGTGCCAGCAAGGAAGATACCCAGAACATTCAGTACTTC; cdr3_aa: CASKEDTQNIQYF; j_call: TRBJ2-4; clone_size: medium-sized; v_call: TRBV7-9; d_call: -
cdr3_nt: TGTGCCAGCAGCCCGGGACTAGCGGGAGTAGAGACCCAGTACTTC; cdr3_aa: CASSPGLAGVETQYF; j_call: TRBJ2-5; clone_size: few; v_call: TRBV6-6; d_call: TRBD2
cdr3_nt: TGTGCCAGCAGCTTGGGGGCCCAAAAGACTGAAGCTTTCTTT; cdr3_aa: CASSLGAQKTEAFF; j_call: TRBJ1-1; clone_size: few; v_call: TRBV5-4; d_call: -
cdr3_nt: TGTGCCAGCAGCCACGGAGCGGGGAGAGATCTCAAGCAGTACTTC; cdr3_aa: CASSHGAGRDLKQYF; j_call: TRBJ2-7; clone_size: -; v_call: TRBV3-1; d_call: TRBD2
cdr3_nt: TGTGCCAGCAGTTGGGGGAGCGGGGGACTCTCCGAGCAGTACTTC; cdr3_aa: CASSWGSGGLSEQYF; j_call: TRBJ2-7; clone_size: many; v_call: TRBV12-3/TRBV12-4; d_call: TRBD2
cdr3_nt: TGCAGTGCTAGTACAGGGGGCACCGGGGAGCTGTTTTTT; cdr3_aa: CSASTGGTGELFF; j_call: TRBJ2-2; clone_size: many; v_call: TRBV20-1; d_call: TRBD1
cdr3_nt: TGTGCCAGCAGTTCACGGACTAGCGGGGTAGATACGCAGTATTTT; cdr3_aa: CASSSRTSGVDTQYF; j_call: TRBJ2-3; clone_size: few; v_call: TRBV5-4; d_call: TRBD2
cdr3_nt: TGTGCCAGCAGCGATTTTTCCTCCTACAATGAGCAGTTCTTC; cdr3_aa: CASSDFSSYNEQFF; j_call: TRBJ2-1; clone_size: few; v_call: TRBV11-3; d_call: -
cdr3_nt: TGCAGTGCTAACAGGGTCATCGGGGAGCTGTTTTTT; cdr3_aa: CSANRVIGELFF; j_call: TRBJ2-2; clone_size: -; v_call: TRBV20-1; d_call: -
cdr3_nt: TGTGCCAGCAGTTTGGGACAGTACACCGGGGAGCTGTTTTTT; cdr3_aa: CASSLGQYTGELFF; j_call: TRBJ2-2; clone_size: -; v_call: TRBV12-3/TRBV12-4; d_call: TRBD1
cdr3_nt: TGTGCCAGCAGCCAACAAGCGGGAGTGAGCTACGAGCAGTACTTC; cdr3_aa: CASSQQAGVSYEQYF; j_call: TRBJ2-7; clone_size: few; v_call: TRBV3-1; d_call: TRBD2
cdr3_nt: TGTGCCAGCAGTCAAACTGGACTTAGCGGGCTCCAAGAGACCCAGTACTTC; cdr3_aa: CASSQTGLSGLQETQYF; j_call: TRBJ2-5; clone_size: -; v_call: TRBV12-3/TRBV12-4; d_call: TRBD2
cdr3_nt: TGTGCCAGCAGCCTTTGGACAGGGGAAGGTCAGCCCCAGCATTTT; cdr3_aa: CASSLWTGEGQPQHF; j_call: TRBJ1-5; clone_size: few; v_call: TRBV7-9; d_call: TRBD1
cdr3_nt: TGCAGCGCACAGGGAGGAATTGGAAACACCATATATTTT; cdr3_aa: CSAQGGIGNTIYF; j_call: TRBJ1-3; clone_size: -; v_call: TRBV29-1; d_call: -
cdr3_nt: TGTGCCAGCACCCCGGGACAGATGGCCTCCTACGAGCAGTACTTC; cdr3_aa: CASTPGQMASYEQYF; j_call: TRBJ2-7; clone_size: few; v_call: TRBV5-4; d_call: TRBD1
cdr3_nt: TGTGCCAGCAGCTTAGCCTCAGGGTCCAATTCACCCCTCCACTTT; cdr3_aa: CASSLASGSNSPLHF; j_call: TRBJ1-6; clone_size: -; v_call: TRBV7-2; d_call: -
cdr3_nt: TGTGCCAGCAGCTTAAACCTCCTGTCAGGGGCAGATACGCAGTATTTT; cdr3_aa: CASSLNLLSGADTQYF; j_call: TRBJ2-3; clone_size: -; v_call: TRBV7-3; d_call: -
cdr3_nt: TGTGCCAGTAGTATAGATCAAGGCGGGAGAGCAGATACGCAGTATTTT; cdr3_aa: CASSIDQGGRADTQYF; j_call: TRBJ2-3; clone_size: few; v_call: TRBV19; d_call: TRBD2
cdr3_nt: TGTGCCAGCTCACTGGGCCGGGGGGCCGGTGAGCAGTTCTTC; cdr3_aa: CASSLGRGAGEQFF; j_call: TRBJ2-1; clone_size: many; v_call: TRBV18; d_call: -
cdr3_nt: TGTGCCAGTAACTCAGGATATAGCAATCAGCCCCAGCATTTT; cdr3_aa: CASNSGYSNQPQHF; j_call: TRBJ1-5; clone_size: many; v_call: TRBV19; d_call: -
cdr3_nt: TGTGCCAGCAGTATTAGGACAGGGTTTAGCACCGGGGAGCTGTTTTTT; cdr3_aa: CASSIRTGFSTGELFF; j_call: TRBJ2-2; clone_size: many; v_call: TRBV12-3/TRBV12-4; d_call: TRBD1
cdr3_nt: TGCGCCAGCAGCCAAGAAGATGCAGGGTTCTACGAGCAGTACTTC; cdr3_aa: CASSQEDAGFYEQYF; j_call: TRBJ2-7; clone_size: -; v_call: TRBV4-3; d_call: -
cdr3_nt: TGTGCCAGCAGCCGACCGACAGGGGGCGCACATACGCAGTATTTT; cdr3_aa: CASSRPTGGAHTQYF; j_call: TRBJ2-3; clone_size: -; v_call: TRBV7-2; d_call: TRBD1
cdr3_nt: TGTGCCAGCAGCTCTCTACGGGGGCCGAGGAGGGATGAGCAGTTCTTC; cdr3_aa: CASSSLRGPRRDEQFF; j_call: TRBJ2-1; clone_size: -; v_call: TRBV11-2; d_call: -